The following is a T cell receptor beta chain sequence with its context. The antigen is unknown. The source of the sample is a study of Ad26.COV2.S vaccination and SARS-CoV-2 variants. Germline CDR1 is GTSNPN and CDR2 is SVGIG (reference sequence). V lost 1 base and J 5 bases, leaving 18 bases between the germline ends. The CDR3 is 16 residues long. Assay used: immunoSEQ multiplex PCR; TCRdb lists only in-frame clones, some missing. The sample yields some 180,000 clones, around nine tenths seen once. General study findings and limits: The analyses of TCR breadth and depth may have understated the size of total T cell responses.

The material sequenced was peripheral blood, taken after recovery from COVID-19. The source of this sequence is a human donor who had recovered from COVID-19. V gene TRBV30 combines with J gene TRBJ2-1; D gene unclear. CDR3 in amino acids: CAWSDPKVRPDNEQFF. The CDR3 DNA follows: TGTGCCTGGAGTGACCCTAAAGTACGCCCCGACAATGAGCAGTTCTTC.